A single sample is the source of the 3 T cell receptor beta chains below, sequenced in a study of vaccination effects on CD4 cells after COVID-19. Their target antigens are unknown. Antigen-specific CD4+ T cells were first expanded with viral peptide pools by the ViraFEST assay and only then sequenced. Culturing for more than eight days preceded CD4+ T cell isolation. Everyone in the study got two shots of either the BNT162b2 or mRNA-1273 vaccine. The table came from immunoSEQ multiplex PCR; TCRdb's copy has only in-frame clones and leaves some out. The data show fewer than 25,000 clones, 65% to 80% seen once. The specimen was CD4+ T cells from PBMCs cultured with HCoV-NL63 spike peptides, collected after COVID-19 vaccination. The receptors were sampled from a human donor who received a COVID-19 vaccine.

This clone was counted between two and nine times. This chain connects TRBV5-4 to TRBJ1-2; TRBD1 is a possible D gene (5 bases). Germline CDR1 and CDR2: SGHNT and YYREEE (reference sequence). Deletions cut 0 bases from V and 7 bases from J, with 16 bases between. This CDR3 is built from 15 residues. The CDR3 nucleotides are TGTGCCAGCAGCTTGGGAGGGACCAGAGCGGGTGGCTACACCTTC. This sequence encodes CASSLGGTRAGGYTF.

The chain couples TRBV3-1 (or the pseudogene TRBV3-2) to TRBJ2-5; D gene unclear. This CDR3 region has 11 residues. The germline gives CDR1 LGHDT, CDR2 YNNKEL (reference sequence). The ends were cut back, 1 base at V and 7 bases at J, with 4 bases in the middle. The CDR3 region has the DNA TGTGCCAGCAGCCAAGTCCCGACCCAGTACTTC. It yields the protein CASSQVPTQYF.

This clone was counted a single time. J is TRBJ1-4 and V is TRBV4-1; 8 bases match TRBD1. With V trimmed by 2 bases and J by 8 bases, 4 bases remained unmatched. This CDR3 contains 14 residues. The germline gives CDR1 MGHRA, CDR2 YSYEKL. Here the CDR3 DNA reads TGCGCCAGCAGCCAACAGGGGGCGCGAGAAAAACTGTTTTTT. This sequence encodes CASSQQGAREKLFF.